This T cell receptor (beta chain) was captured by sequencing in a study of blood T cell repertoires in COVID-19 (dated by TCRdb to 2019 to 2021). About the investigation overall: Samples from collaborators originated in the United States, Italy and Spain and spanned both the acute and convalescent phases of COVID-19. The material from the prospective study consisted of cDNA or gDNA derived from T cells, B-cell-depleted T cells, or PBMCs. Subjects who had been exposed to COVID-19, were actively infected with it, or had recovered from it provided the deeply sampled blood TCRbeta repertoires that made up the dataset. A freely available public database, intended as a resource for researchers studying the immune response to SARS-CoV-2, is where the repertoires were released. The samples were drawn from two sources: the first 160 participants of the ongoing ImmuneRACE study, and 1,000 to 1,500 subjects contributed by 6 global collaborators. Nearly every sample came with metadata listing a de-identified subject ID, COVID-19 status, age in years and sex. HLA class I and class II types, where available, came from metadata supplied by the sample provider rather than from assay-based typing. What the study reported, not specific to this receptor: The quantity of clinical and demographic metadata differed by source and by participant and was supplied without curation.

The germline V gene encodes CDR1 ENHRY and CDR2 SYGVKD. The trim is 5 bases for V and 8 bases for J, with a gap of 18 bases between the germline ends. Its CDR3 holds 14 amino acids, cysteine through phenylalanine. Only the CDR3 DNA stays, 42 bases, in frame from base 1. As concerns this clone: Its binding antigen is unknown. The sample holds no much larger clone one base away, and base qualities are not on file.

The collaborating institutions used their own protocols to collect whole blood in K2EDTA tubes. For TCRbeta analysis, collaborators shipped samples as frozen whole blood, isolated PBMCs, or DNA extracted from either of those sample types. TCRbeta CDR3 regions were amplified from genomic DNA by means of the immunoSEQ Assay, a bias-controlled multiplex PCR. Per the source publication's procedure: Within the assay, amplification of reference gene primers was used to estimate how many nucleated cells each sample contained. To quantify the absolute abundance of each unique TCRbeta CDR3 rearrangement, sequence reads were collapsed and filtered. For each sample, productive Simpson clonality was calculated by taking the square root of Simpson's diversity index across productive rearrangements. TCRdb's version of the immuneACCESS table is confined to in-frame rearrangements and falls short of the full clone set. An unresolved V gene accounts for under half of the shortfall where checked; the remainder is of unknown origin. V, J and clone size derive from that table, while D and trimming were established from the DNA sequence. The sample table holds approximately 110,000 clones, of which roughly 86% were seen once. The top ten clones comprise 3.5% to 4.5% of the sample.

Sequencing input: peripheral blood. The sequence was collected from a man in his forties with acute or convalescent COVID-19. This receptor chain uses TRBV10-3 and TRBJ1-2; the D gene is possibly TRBD1, with 6 bases matching. The CDR3 is CAISFDRQLGGYTF. Here is the DNA: TGTGCCATCAGTTTCGACAGGCAGCTTGGGGGCTACACCTTC.